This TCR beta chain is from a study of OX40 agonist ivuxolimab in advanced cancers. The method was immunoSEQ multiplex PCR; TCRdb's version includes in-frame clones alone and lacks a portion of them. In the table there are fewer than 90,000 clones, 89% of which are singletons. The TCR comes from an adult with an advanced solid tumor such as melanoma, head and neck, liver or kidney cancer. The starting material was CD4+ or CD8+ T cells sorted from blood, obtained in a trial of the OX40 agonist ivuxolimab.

The CDR3, as DNA: TGTGCCAGCAGCTTGCTGGACAGGGGCGGCGAGCAGTACTTC. It encodes CASSLLDRGGEQYF. V and J are TRBV5-6 and TRBJ2-7; 9 bases align to TRBD1. The ends lost 1 base at V and 6 bases at J; junction bases unmatched: 5. This CDR3 is built from 14 residues. Per the germline V gene, CDR1 is SGHDT and CDR2 is YYEEEE.